A single sample gave rise to the 23 T cell receptor beta chains below, sequenced in a study of blood T cell repertoires in COVID-19. This table comes from immunoSEQ multiplex PCR, and its TCRdb copy is limited to in-frame clones, with some not included. The table includes over 250,000 clones, around nine tenths detected once. The material sequenced was peripheral blood. These receptors were obtained from a woman in her sixties or seventies with acute or convalescent COVID-19.

The V call is TRBV5-6, the J call TRBJ1-2; D may be TRBD1 (6 bases). Germline lookup yields CDR1 SGHDT and CDR2 YYEEEE. V dropped 10 bases and J dropped 2 bases, with 12 bases sitting between them. The CDR3 is 12 residues long. CDR3 DNA: TGTGCCGGAAGCACAGGGAACTATGGCTACACCTTC. It is translated as CAGSTGNYGYTF.

J is TRBJ2-5 and V is TRBV7-6, with D maybe TRBD2 (6 bases). Germline CDR1 SGHVS, CDR2 FNYEAQ. V shed 5 bases and J shed 4 bases, with 8 bases lying between them. The CDR3 is 12 amino acids. The CDR3, as DNA: TGTGCCAGCAGCCCGGGACTAGAGACCCAGTACTTC. It yields the protein CASSPGLETQYF.

This sequence joins TRBV7-5 and TRBJ1-4; TRBD1, the table's D call, lacks a check against the DNA. TRBV7-5 is annotated as a pseudogene. This CDR3 region has 14 residues. The CDR3 loop is CVRSGAGVHEKLFF. DNA for the CDR3: TGTGTCAGAAGCGGGGCAGGCGTACACGAAAAACTGTTTTTT.

The chain couples TRBV27 to TRBJ1-4; D remains unclear. V lost 5 bases, J lost 4 bases, and 11 bases lay in between. The CDR3 extends over 14 amino acids. Germline CDR1 and CDR2: MNHEY and SMNVEV (reference sequence). The CDR3 DNA is TGTGCCAGCAGTCCGGTGACTAATAATGAAAAACTGTTTTTT. Translated, it gives CASSPVTNNEKLFF.

In its sample, this clone was seen a few times. The chain recombines TRBV18 with TRBJ1-1; D is perhaps TRBD1 (6 bases). Germline-derived CDR1 and CDR2 are KGHSH and LQKENI. The CDR3 extends over 15 amino acids. V was cut by 3 bases and J by 2 bases, with 13 bases left in between. The CDR3 nucleotides read TGTGCCAGCTCACCCCGCGGGGGCCAAAACACTGAAGCTTTCTTT. This translates into CASSPRGGQNTEAFF.

This sequence joins TRBV5-8 and TRBJ1-6; 7 nucleotides line up with TRBD1. V shed 6 bases, J shed 7 bases, and the junction held 13 bases outside the gene matches. This CDR3 region has 16 residues. Per the germline V gene, CDR1 is SGHTS and CDR2 is YDEGEE. DNA for the CDR3: TGTGCCAGCACCCTTAGTGGAGGGGGCAACAATTCACCCCTCCACTTT. The encoded protein is CASTLSGGGNNSPLHF.

The CDR3 DNA sequence: TGTGCCAGCAGTTACTCCCTCGACAGGGGCTATGGCTACACCTTC. Translating it yields CASSYSLDRGYGYTF. The J gene is TRBJ1-2, the V gene TRBV6-2 or TRBV6-3; TRBD1 matches at 8 bases. The length of the CDR3 is 15 residues. Germline CDR1 is MNHEY and CDR2 is SVGEGT. The J segment lost 4 bases and the V segment lost 0 bases, leaving 4 bases of the junction unmatched.

Only a few counts were recorded for this clone. DNA of the CDR3: TGTGCCAGTAGTCCACGGACAGCCGGGGCGTCTGAAGCTTTCTTT. The encoded protein is CASSPRTAGASEAFF. This rearrangement joins TRBV19 to TRBJ1-1; possible D gene TRBD1, 6 bases. V lost 5 bases to trimming and J lost 6 bases, with 19 bases between them. From germline, CDR1 is LNHDA and CDR2 SQIVND (reference sequence). The CDR3 covers 15 residues.

V gene TRBV9 combines with J gene TRBJ2-3; TRBD1 agrees at 10 bases. In germline, CDR1 is SGDLS, CDR2 YYNGEE. CDR3 length equals 13 residues. With 5 bases clipped from V and 3 bases from J, the junction kept 0 bases outside the gene matches. This CDR3 is CASRGQGTDTQYF. CDR3 coding DNA: TGTGCCAGCAGGGGACAGGGGACAGATACGCAGTATTTT.

As regards this clone: The sample carries other DNA sequences with the same CDR3. The chain recombines TRBV7-2 with TRBJ1-2; 9 bases are a match to TRBD1. Germline-derived CDR1 and CDR2 are SGHTA and FQGNSA. With 3 bases clipped from V and 4 bases from J, the junction kept 3 bases outside the gene matches. The CDR3 consists of 14 residues. The CDR3 coding sequence is TGTGCCAGCAGCTTGGAGACAGGGGGCTATGGCTACACCTTC. Translating gives CASSLETGGYGYTF. The full variable domain, in which reference TRBV7-2 and TRBJ1-2 provide the parts outside the CDR3, is GAGVSQSPSNKVTEKGKDVELRCDPISGHTALYWYRQSLGQGLEFLIYFQGNSAPDKSGLPSDRFSAERTGGSVSTLTIQRTQQEDSAVYLCASSLETGGYGYTFGSGTRLTVV.

The CDR3 protein is CASSYTSGGTHEQYF. The CDR3 DNA reads as TGTGCCAGCAGTTACACTAGCGGGGGGACCCACGAGCAGTACTTC. The V call is TRBV2, the J call TRBJ2-7; 12 bases agree with TRBD2. CDR1 is SNHLY, CDR2 FYNNEI, per germline. V lost 5 bases and J lost 5; bases outside the gene matches: 7. CDR3 length: 15 amino acids.

This chain uses TRBV21-1 with TRBJ1-1; TRBD1 reflects the table's D call only, with no check against the DNA. TRBV21-1 is classified as a pseudogene. This CDR3 has 18 residues. The CDR3 DNA follows: TGTGCCAGCAGCAAACAGAGGCTGGGTGACAGGTTGAACACTGAAGCTTTCTTT. Protein: CASSKQRLGDRLNTEAFF.

J is TRBJ2-4 and V is TRBV6-2 or TRBV6-3, with TRBD2 as a possible D gene (7 bases). Trimming cost V 2 bases and J 0 bases, with 17 bases left between them. The CDR3 contains 18 residues. CDR1 is MNHEY, CDR2 SVGEGT, per germline. This CDR3 is CASSYHPGGGLAKNIQYF. The DNA of the CDR3 is TGTGCCAGCAGTTACCATCCTGGGGGGGGCCTAGCCAAAAACATTCAGTACTTC.

This chain joins TRBV13 and TRBJ2-3; 7 positions agree with TRBD2. The CDR3 has 15 residues. CDR1 is PRHDT, CDR2 FYEKMQ, per germline (reference sequence). Germline trimming cut 0 bases from V and 6 bases from J; bases unmatched to any gene: 6. The chain's CDR3 is CASSLGSSGWDTQYF. The CDR3 DNA is TGTGCCAGCAGCTTAGGTTCTAGCGGATGGGATACGCAGTATTTT.

This clone was recorded once. The V gene is TRBV29-1, the J gene TRBJ2-7; 9 bases match TRBD1. Losses at the gene ends were 5 bases for V and 5 bases for J; bases not matched to a gene: 7. Germline loops: CDR1 SQVTM, CDR2 ANQGSEA. This CDR3 comprises 13 residues. Here the CDR3 reads CSVTGTGIHEQYF. For the CDR3, the DNA is TGCAGCGTTACCGGGACAGGGATCCACGAGCAGTACTTC.

The genes are TRBV29-1 and TRBJ2-5; possible D gene TRBD2, 6 bases. Trimming left V 4 bases short and J 1 base short, with 10 bases between. CDR3 length equals 13 residues. Germline values: CDR1 SQVTM, CDR2 ANQGSEA. DNA for the CDR3: TGCAGCGTTGGCCTAGCGTCCCAAGAGACCCAGTACTTC. Protein product: CSVGLASQETQYF. The complete variable domain, with remaining parts taken from reference TRBV29-1 and TRBJ2-5, reads SAVISQKPSRDICQRGTSLTIQCQVDSQVTMMFWYRQQPGQSLTLIATANQGSEATYESGFVIDKFPISRPNLTFSTLTVSNMSPEDSSIYLCSVGLASQETQYFGPGTRLLVL.

The rearrangement joins TRBV15 to TRBJ1-5; the D gene is possibly TRBD1 (6 bases). V lost 3 bases and J 7 bases, leaving 10 bases between the germline ends. The germline V gene encodes CDR1 LNHNV and CDR2 YYDKDF (reference sequence). The CDR3 consists of 13 residues. The CDR3 DNA follows: TGTGCCACCAGCAGGGACAGAGTGCAGCCCCAGCATTTT. Protein sequence: CATSRDRVQPQHF. The whole variable domain, filled in from reference TRBV15 and TRBJ1-5, reads DAMVIQNPRYQVTQFGKPVTLSCSQTLNHNVMYWYQQKSSQAPKLLFHYYDKDFNNEADTPDNFQSRRPNTSFCFLDIRSPGLGDTAMYLCATSRDRVQPQHFGDGTRLSIL.

The V and J genes are TRBV4-1 and TRBJ2-1, with 13 bases aligning to TRBD2. Trimming cost V 2 bases and J 0 bases; bases outside gene matches: 7. This CDR3 has 19 amino acids. The germline V gene encodes CDR1 MGHRA and CDR2 YSYEKL. The CDR3 region is CASSQRWTSGGSSYNEQFF. DNA for the CDR3: TGCGCCAGCAGCCAAAGGTGGACTAGCGGGGGAAGCTCCTACAATGAGCAGTTCTTC.

This chain joins TRBV5-5 and TRBJ2-6; no clear D gene. CDR1 and CDR2 from the germline V gene are SGHKS and YYEKEE (reference sequence). V was pared by 5 bases and J by 4 bases, with 7 bases between. The length of the CDR3 is 13 residues. CDR3 DNA: TGTGCCAGCAGATTAGCAGGGGCCAACGTCCTGACTTTC. As protein: CASRLAGANVLTF.

The chain couples TRBV3-1 (or the pseudogene TRBV3-2) to TRBJ1-1; tentative D call: TRBD1 (6 bases). Germline V gene data show CDR1 as LGHDT and CDR2 as YNNKEL (reference sequence). The CDR3 spans 16 residues. Trimming removed 3 bases from V and 2 bases from J, with 16 bases in between. CDR3 amino acids: CASSHPNGGANTEAFF. The CDR3 nucleotides read TGTGCCAGCAGCCATCCCAACGGGGGGGCAAACACTGAAGCTTTCTTT.

The CDR3 bases are TGTGCCAGTAGTCCCTTAGACGGACAGGTCGAGCGGCCCCAGCATTTT. Encoded protein: CASSPLDGQVERPQHF. This chain links TRBV19 with TRBJ1-5, with 7 bases identical to TRBD1. Germline V CDR1 and CDR2: LNHDA, SQIVND (reference sequence). V lost 5 bases, J lost 9 bases, and 16 bases stayed unmatched. The CDR3 runs to 16 residues. Supplemented by reference TRBV19 and TRBJ1-5, the full variable domain reads DGGITQSPKYLFRKEGQNVTLSCEQNLNHDAMYWYRQDPGQGLRLIYYSQIVNDFQKGDIAEGYSVSREKKESFPLTVTSAQKNPTAFYLCASSPLDGQVERPQHFGDGTRLSIL.

The chain combines TRBV7-6 with TRBJ1-5, with D unclear. The germline V gene has CDR1 SGHVS and CDR2 FNYEAQ. This CDR3 has 15 residues. The germline V and J ends were trimmed by 5 bases and 1 base, with 12 bases remaining between them. CDR3 loop: CASSPDAGSNQPQHF. CDR3 sequence (DNA): TGTGCCAGCAGCCCAGATGCAGGCAGCAATCAGCCCCAGCATTTT. Full variable domain (outside the CDR3, taken from reference TRBV7-6 and TRBJ1-5): GAGVSQSPRYKVTKRGQDVALRCDPISGHVSLYWYRQALGQGPEFLTYFNYEAQQDKSGLPNDRFSAERPEGSISTLTIQRTEQRDSAMYRCASSPDAGSNQPQHFGDGTRLSIL.

The chain employs TRBV7-2 and TRBJ2-7; tentative D call: TRBD1 (5 bases). The germline V and J ends were trimmed by 3 bases and 3 bases, with 9 bases remaining between them. This CDR3 is built from 13 residues. The germline V gene has CDR1 SGHTA and CDR2 FQGNSA. DNA of the CDR3: TGTGCCAGCAGCTTTTATCAGGGCTACGAGCAGTACTTC. Amino acid sequence: CASSFYQGYEQYF.